The clone carrying this TCR beta chain was detected only a few times. Its antigen is undetermined. The analysis combined second doses at about 4 or about 12 weeks. The entry originates in a study of T cell responses to AZD1222 COVID-19 vaccine. Study-wide results and caveats: No day 14 peak samples; only post-peak repertoires were characterized. After two AZD1222 doses, spike-specific TCR breadth and depth rose versus day 0.

V lost 5 bases and J lost 5; bases outside the gene matches: 12. Germline V gene data show CDR1 as SEHNR and CDR2 as FQNEAQ (reference sequence). This CDR3 is built from 18 residues. TCRdb's table, derived via immunoSEQ multiplex PCR, lists solely in-frame clones and lacks some. The sample yields 150,000 to 200,000 clones, approximately 94% seen once. This clonotype was sampled from an adult who received the AZD1222 COVID-19 vaccine. This sequence joins TRBV7-9 and TRBJ2-7; 16 nucleotides align to TRBD2. Material: peripheral blood, obtained 28 days after the second AZD1222 dose. The CDR3 coding sequence is TGTGCCAGCAGCCCGGGACTAGCGGGAGGGCCCCGACTCAACGAGCAGTACTTC. It translates to CASSPGLAGGPRLNEQYF.